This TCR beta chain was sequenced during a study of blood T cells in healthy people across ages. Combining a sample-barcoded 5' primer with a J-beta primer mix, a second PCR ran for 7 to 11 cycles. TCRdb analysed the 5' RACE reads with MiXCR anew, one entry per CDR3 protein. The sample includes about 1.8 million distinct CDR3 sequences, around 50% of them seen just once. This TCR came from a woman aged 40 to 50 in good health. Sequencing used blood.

The CDR3 DNA reads TGTGCCAGCAGTACCCAGGTTGGGGGCTTTAACATTCAGTACTTC. Encoded protein: CASSTQVGGFNIQYF. The chain couples TRBV6-5 to TRBJ2-4, with D perhaps TRBD1 (6 bases). Germline assignment: CDR1 MNHEY and CDR2 SVGAGI. The CDR3 runs 15 residues. The germline V and J ends were trimmed by 5 bases and 7 bases, with 18 bases remaining between them.